The clone carrying this T cell receptor (beta chain) was recorded a few times. Antigen unknown. CDR1 is KGHSH and CDR2 is LQKENI in the germline V gene. The J segment lost 6 bases and the V segment lost 5 bases, leaving 6 bases of the junction unmatched. The CDR3 spans 13 residues. The data originate from a study of blood T cells in healthy people across ages. Study conclusions and caveats: Getting older went along with TCR beta diversity per million T cells dropping roughly linearly. Long-lived and aged donors differed, with more naive CD4+ cells and higher diversity in the long-lived. No conclusive comparison of naive versus antigen-experienced cells was possible with unsorted PBMCs.

With a J-beta primer mix and a sample-barcoded 5' primer, a second PCR ran about 6 to 11 cycles. TCRdb independently ran MiXCR on the 5' RACE reads; one entry per CDR3 protein. Among 1.4 million to 1.5 million distinct CDR3 sequences, approximately 38% were seen once, and the ten largest hold 7% to 9%. The TCR was taken from a woman under 30 in good health. Sequences were obtained from blood. The J gene is TRBJ2-7, the V gene TRBV18; TRBD1 matches 8 bases. The CDR3 region has the DNA TGTGCCAGCTCAGGCGCGACAGGGGCCGAGCAGTACTTC. The encoded protein is CASSGATGAEQYF.